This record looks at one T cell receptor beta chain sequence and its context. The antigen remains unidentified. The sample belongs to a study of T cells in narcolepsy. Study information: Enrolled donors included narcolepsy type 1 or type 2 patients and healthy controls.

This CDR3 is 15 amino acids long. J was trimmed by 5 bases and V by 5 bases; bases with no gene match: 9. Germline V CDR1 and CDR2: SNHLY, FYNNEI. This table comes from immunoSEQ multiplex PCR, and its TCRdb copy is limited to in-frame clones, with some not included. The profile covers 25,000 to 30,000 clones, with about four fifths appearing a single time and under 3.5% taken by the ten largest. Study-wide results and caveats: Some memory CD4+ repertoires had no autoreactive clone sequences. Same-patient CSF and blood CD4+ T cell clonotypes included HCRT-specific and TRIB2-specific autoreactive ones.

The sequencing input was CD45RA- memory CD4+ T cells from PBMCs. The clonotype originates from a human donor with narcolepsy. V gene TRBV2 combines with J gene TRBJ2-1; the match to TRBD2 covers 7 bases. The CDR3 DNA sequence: TGTGCCAGCAGTATCCAGCGGGGAGTTAACAATGAGCAGTTCTTC. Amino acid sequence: CASSIQRGVNNEQFF. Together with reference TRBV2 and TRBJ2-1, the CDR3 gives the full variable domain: EPEVTQTPSHQVTQMGQEVILRCVPISNHLYFYWYRQILGQKVEFLVSFYNNEISEKSEIFDDQFSVERPDGSNFTLKIRSTKLEDSAMYFCASSIQRGVNNEQFFGPGTRLTVL.